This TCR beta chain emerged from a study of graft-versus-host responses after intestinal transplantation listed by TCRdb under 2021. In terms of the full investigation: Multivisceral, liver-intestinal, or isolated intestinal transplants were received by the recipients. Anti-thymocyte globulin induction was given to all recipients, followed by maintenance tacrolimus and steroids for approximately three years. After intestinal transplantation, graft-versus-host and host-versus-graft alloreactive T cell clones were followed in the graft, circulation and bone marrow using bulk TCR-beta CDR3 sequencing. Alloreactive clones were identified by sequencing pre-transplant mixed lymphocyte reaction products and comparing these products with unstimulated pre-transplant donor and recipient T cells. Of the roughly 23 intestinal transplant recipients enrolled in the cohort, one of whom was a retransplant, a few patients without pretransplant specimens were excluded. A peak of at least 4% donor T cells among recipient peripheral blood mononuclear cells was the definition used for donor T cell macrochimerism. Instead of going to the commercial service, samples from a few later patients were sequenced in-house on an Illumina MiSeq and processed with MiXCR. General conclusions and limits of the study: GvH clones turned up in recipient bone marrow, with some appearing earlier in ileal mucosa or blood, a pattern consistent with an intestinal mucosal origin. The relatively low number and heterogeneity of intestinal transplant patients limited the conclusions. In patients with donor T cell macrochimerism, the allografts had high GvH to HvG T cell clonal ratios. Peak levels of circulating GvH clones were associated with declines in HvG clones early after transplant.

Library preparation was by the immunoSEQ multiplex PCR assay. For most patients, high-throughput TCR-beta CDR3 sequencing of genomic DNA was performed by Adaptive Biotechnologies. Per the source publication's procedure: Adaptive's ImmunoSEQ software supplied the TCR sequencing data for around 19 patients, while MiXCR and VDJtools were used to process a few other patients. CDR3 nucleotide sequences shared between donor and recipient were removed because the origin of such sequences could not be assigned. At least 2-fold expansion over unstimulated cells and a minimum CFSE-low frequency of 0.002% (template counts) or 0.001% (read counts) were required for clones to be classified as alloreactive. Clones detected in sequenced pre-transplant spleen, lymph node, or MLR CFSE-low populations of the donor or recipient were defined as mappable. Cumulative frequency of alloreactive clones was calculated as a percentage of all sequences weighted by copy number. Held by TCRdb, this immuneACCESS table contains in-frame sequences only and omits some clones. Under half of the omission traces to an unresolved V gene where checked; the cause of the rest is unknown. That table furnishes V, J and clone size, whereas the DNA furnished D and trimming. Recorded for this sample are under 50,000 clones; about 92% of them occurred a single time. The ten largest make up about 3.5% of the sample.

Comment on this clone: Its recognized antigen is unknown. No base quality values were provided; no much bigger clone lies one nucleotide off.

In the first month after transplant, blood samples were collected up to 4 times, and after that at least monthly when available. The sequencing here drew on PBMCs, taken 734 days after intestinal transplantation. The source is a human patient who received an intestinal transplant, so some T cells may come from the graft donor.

Here the CDR3 is given as CASSYRGPNTEAFF. The base sequence is TGCGCCAGCAGCTACAGGGGACCGAACACTGAAGCTTTCTTT. The sequence is built from TRBV5-1 and TRBJ1-1, with 7 bases in between that match TRBD1. CDR1 is given as SGHRS and CDR2 as YFSETQ, both from the germline V gene. The CDR3 covers 14 residues, taking in both the cysteine and the phenylalanine. The retained sequence is limited to the CDR3, 42 bases, with the frame set at the first base. For this chain, trimming is 3 bases at the V end and 1 base at the J end, and the number of junction bases without a gene match is 3.